One T cell receptor (beta chain) is described in this entry. Two negative PCRs, clearance, or symptom resolution were required of recovered Cohort 3 donors. This sample was included in a study of blood T cell repertoires in COVID-19. About the research overall: The cDNA or gDNA used as material had been derived from T cells, B-cell-depleted T cells, or PBMCs.

V gave up 5 bases and J gave up 0 bases, with 10 bases separating them. Germline loops: CDR1 GTSNPN, CDR2 SVGIG (reference sequence). The CDR3 has 13 amino acids. Produced via immunoSEQ multiplex PCR; TCRdb's table is partial and in-frame only. Of a few hundred thousand clones listed, 70% to 90% were seen once; the top ten hold roughly 2.2%. The sample comprised PBMCs or T cells enriched from blood (not recorded which). This TCR derives from a man aged 30-40 years who had recovered from COVID-19. The chain is built from TRBV30 and TRBJ2-5; D perhaps matches TRBD1 (6 bases). This CDR3 reads CAWAQGYQETQYF. Written as DNA, the CDR3 is TGTGCCTGGGCGCAGGGGTACCAAGAGACCCAGTACTTC. The whole variable domain, remainder taken from reference TRBV30 and TRBJ2-5, is SQTIHQWPATLVQPVGSPLSLECTVEGTSNPNLYWYRQAAGRGLQLLFYSVGIGQISSEVPQNLSASRPQDRQFILSSKKLLLSDSGFYLCAWAQGYQETQYFGPGTRLLVL.